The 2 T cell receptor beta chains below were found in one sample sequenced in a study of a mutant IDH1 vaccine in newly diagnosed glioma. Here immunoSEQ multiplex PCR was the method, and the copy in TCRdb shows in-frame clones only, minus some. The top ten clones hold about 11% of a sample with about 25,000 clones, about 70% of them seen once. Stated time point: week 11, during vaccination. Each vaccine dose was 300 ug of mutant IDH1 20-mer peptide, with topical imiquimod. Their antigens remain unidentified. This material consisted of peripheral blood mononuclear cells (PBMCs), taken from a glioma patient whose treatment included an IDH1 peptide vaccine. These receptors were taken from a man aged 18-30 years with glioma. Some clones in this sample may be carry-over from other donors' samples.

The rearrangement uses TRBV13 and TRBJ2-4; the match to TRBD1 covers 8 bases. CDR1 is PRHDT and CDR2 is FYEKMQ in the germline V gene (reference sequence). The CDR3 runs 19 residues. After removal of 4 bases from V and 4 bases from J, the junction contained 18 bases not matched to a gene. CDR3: CASSYYLRGRGQEKNIQYF. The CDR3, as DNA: TGTGCCAGCAGCTACTATCTCCGGGGACGGGGACAGGAGAAAAACATTCAGTACTTC.

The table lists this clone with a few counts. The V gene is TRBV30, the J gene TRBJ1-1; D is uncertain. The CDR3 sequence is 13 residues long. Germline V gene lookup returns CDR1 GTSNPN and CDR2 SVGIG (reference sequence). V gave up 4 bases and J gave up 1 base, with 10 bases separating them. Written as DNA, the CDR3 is TGTGCCTGGACCTACACAAAGAACACTGAAGCTTTCTTT. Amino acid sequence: CAWTYTKNTEAFF.